This T cell receptor beta chain appears in the sequencing data of a study of tissue T cells after allogeneic stem cell transplantation. Concerning this clone: Its antigen is still unknown. Genes here carry mouse names.

General study points: Motif-based clustering found tissue-specific repertoire signatures shared across patients, though few clones were shared. Blood and spleen captured only part of the tissue TCR repertoire.

Specified time point: mouse harvest day 14 after allogeneic transplant. Tail vein injection delivered 10^7 T-cell-depleted bone marrow cells and 10^6 splenic CD5+ T cells. Mice had MHC-mismatched B6 into BALB/c GVHD, sampled day 7 or 14. CDR3 sequences, V/J genes, frequencies and template counts came from survey-depth TCRbeta sequencing. TCRdb keeps only in-frame clones here, not all; method: immunoSEQ multiplex PCR. The profile covers about 4,900 clones, with about 44% appearing a single time and 22% taken by the ten largest. The sample was gut tissue. The clonotype was recovered from a female BALB/c mouse given C57BL/6 T cells with graft-versus-host disease after an allogeneic hematopoietic cell transplant.

The CDR3 bases that were read are TGTGCCAGCAGCTTAGCCTGGGGGGCCTACCAAGACACCCAGTAC. The encoded protein is CASSLAWGAYQDTQY. The full CDR3 protein is CASSLAWGAYQDTQYF. The chain combines TRBV3 with TRBJ2-5; 8 bases agree with TRBD2. The read gets to within 1 residue of the CDR3 end, and the germline J gene fills in the rest. V lost 0 bases and J lost 1; bases outside the gene matches: 3. This CDR3 contains 16 residues. The V gene's germline CDR1 is SNHLY and CDR2 FYNGKV (reference sequence). The variable domain in full, with the rest retrieved from reference TRBV3 and TRBJ2-5, is GPKVLQIPSHQIIDMGQMVTLNCDPVSNHLYFYWYKQILGQQMEFLVNFYNGKVMEKSKLFKDQFSVERPDGSYFTLKIQPTALEDSAVYFCASSLAWGAYQDTQYFGPGTRLLVL.